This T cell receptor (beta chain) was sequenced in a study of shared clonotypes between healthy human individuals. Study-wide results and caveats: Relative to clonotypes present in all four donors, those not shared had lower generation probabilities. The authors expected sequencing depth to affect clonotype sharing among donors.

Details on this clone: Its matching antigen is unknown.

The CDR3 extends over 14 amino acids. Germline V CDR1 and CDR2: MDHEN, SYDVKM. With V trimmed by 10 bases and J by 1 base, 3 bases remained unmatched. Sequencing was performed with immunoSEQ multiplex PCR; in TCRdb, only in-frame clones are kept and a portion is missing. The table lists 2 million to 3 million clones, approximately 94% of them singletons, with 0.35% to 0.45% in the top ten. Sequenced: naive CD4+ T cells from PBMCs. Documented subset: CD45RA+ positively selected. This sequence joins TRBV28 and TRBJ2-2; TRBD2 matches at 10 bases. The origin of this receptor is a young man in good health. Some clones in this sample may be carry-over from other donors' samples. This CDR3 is CATRTSGNTGELFF. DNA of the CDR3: TGTGCCACCAGGACTAGCGGGAACACCGGGGAGCTGTTTTTT.